What follows describes a single TCR beta chain. Its antigen is still unknown. Trimming left V 3 bases short and J 0 bases short, with 12 bases between. There are 14 residues in the CDR3. The V gene's germline CDR1 is GTSNPN and CDR2 SVGIG (reference sequence). Sequenced by immunoSEQ multiplex PCR; TCRdb stores in-frame clones only, minus some. The data hold 30,000 or so clones, with 70% to 90% observed a single time. The time point denotes: peripheral blood 6 weeks after treatment start. Sample contribution per patient ranged from 1 to 8, covering pretreatment and on-treatment. This sample is drawn from a study of PD-L1 blockade in urothelial cancer. At the level of the study: The patients first took atezolizumab in the mid-2010s, receiving 1,200 mg intravenously every 3 weeks. The researchers analyzed blood 3 weeks (second dose) and 6 weeks after treatment start.

Overall study findings and caveats: For durable-benefit patients, tumor-associated blood clones expanded more at 3 weeks.

This sample comprised PBMCs, obtained around atezolizumab (anti-PD-L1) treatment. This TCR derives from an older man with urothelial cancer. J is TRBJ2-7 and V is TRBV30, with D hard to call. The CDR3 DNA is TGTGCCTGGAGGCCTCAAGCGAACTCCTACGAGCAGTACTTC. As protein: CAWRPQANSYEQYF.